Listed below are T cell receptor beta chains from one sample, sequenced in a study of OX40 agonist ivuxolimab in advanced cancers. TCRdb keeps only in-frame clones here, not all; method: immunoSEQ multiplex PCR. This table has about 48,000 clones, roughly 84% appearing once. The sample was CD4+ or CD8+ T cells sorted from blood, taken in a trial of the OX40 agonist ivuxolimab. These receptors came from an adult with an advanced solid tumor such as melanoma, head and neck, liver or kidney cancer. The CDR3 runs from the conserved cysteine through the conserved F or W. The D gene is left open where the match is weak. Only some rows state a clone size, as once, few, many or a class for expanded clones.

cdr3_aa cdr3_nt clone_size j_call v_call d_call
CASSLRIGSGNTIYF TGTGCCAGCAGCTTAAGAATTGGGTCTGGAAACACCATATATTTT . TRBJ1-3 TRBV7-2 .
CATSRVRGEETQYF TGTGCCACCAGCAGAGTGCGGGGGGAAGAGACCCAGTACTTC . TRBJ2-5 TRBV15 TRBD2
CASSVGGVRGDSPLHF TGTGCCAGCAGCGTAGGCGGGGTTAGAGGGGATTCACCCCTCCACTTT . TRBJ1-6 TRBV9 .
CAISESTGQLYEQYF TGTGCCATCAGTGAGTCCACAGGACAGCTATACGAGCAGTACTTC . TRBJ2-7 TRBV10-3 .
CASSLTRGDTQYF TGTGCCAGCAGCTTAACCCGAGGGGATACGCAGTATTTT . TRBJ2-3 TRBV7-3 .
CASGPPGQGCEQYF TGCGCCAGCGGCCCCCCGGGACAGGGATGCGAGCAGTACTTC few TRBJ2-7 TRBV23-1 TRBD1
CASRPTSTDTQYF TGTGCCAGTAGGCCTACTAGCACAGATACGCAGTATTTT . TRBJ2-3 TRBV19 .
CASTRSWTAFKANYGYTF TGTGCCAGCACCCGGTCGTGGACAGCCTTTAAAGCTAACTATGGCTACACCTTC . TRBJ1-2 TRBV9 .
CASSRARTGGSGYTF TGTGCCAGCAGCCGGGCCCGGACAGGGGGCAGTGGCTACACCTTC . TRBJ1-2 TRBV5-6 TRBD1
CASSFGGDRYEQYF TGTGCTAGCAGCTTTGGAGGGGATCGCTACGAGCAGTACTTC . TRBJ2-7 TRBV7-7 .
CASRTDAGAYEQYF TGTGCCAGCAGGACGGACGCCGGGGCTTACGAGCAGTACTTC . TRBJ2-7 TRBV2 .
CASSSVLRQGESGNTIYF TGTGCCAGCAGCTCGGTGCTCCGACAGGGGGAATCCGGAAACACCATATATTTT . TRBJ1-3 TRBV5-6 TRBD1
CAWTPPDRKDGYTF TGTGCCTGGACCCCGCCCGACAGGAAGGATGGCTACACCTTC . TRBJ1-2 TRBV30 .
CASSPSTGVYYEQYF TGTGCCAGCTCACCGAGTACAGGGGTATACTACGAGCAGTACTTC . TRBJ2-7 TRBV18 TRBD1
CASSPTDATNEKLFF TGTGCCAGCAGTCCCACGGATGCAACTAATGAAAAACTGTTTTTT . TRBJ1-4 TRBV6-5 .
CASSQGNWAYEQYF TGTGCCAGCAGCCAAGGGAACTGGGCCTACGAGCAGTACTTC . TRBJ2-7 TRBV14 .
CASSYSPSRGYTF TGTGCCAGCAGTTACTCACCCAGTAGGGGCTACACCTTC . TRBJ1-2 TRBV6-6 .
CATGGLGIFTDTQYF TGTGCCACTGGGGGGCTTGGGATCTTCACAGATACGCAGTATTTT . TRBJ2-3 TRBV2 .
CASSGEWLGSYEQYF TGTGCCAGCAGTGGGGAATGGTTGGGGAGCTACGAGCAGTACTTC . TRBJ2-7 TRBV2 .
CASSDPGLAEDEQFF TGTGCCAGCAGCGACCCGGGACTAGCGGAGGATGAGCAGTTCTTC few TRBJ2-1 TRBV2 TRBD2
CASTAGYNQPQHF TGCGCCAGCACCGCAGGGTACAATCAGCCCCAGCATTTT once TRBJ1-5 TRBV10-2 .
CASSLSSINYGYTF TGTGCCAGCAGCTTATCCAGTATTAACTATGGCTACACCTTC once TRBJ1-2 TRBV7-2 .
CASTLVVRDENTIYF TGTGCCAGCACCCTTGTCGTTAGGGATGAGAACACCATATATTTT once TRBJ1-3 TRBV6-5 .
CASSLSGTGGYEQYF TGTGCCAGCAGTTTGTCCGGGACAGGGGGCTACGAGCAGTACTTC . TRBJ2-7 TRBV28 TRBD1
CASSTGAGGIGQPQHF TGTGCCAGTAGTACCGGGGCGGGGGGAATAGGTCAGCCCCAGCATTTT few TRBJ1-5 TRBV19 .
CTIWSGEDGYTF TGCACCATCTGGTCGGGGGAGGATGGCTACACCTTC . TRBJ1-2 TRBV29-1 .
CASSKGRPNTGELFF TGCGCCAGCAGTAAGGGGAGACCGAACACCGGGGAGCTGTTTTTT . TRBJ2-2 TRBV4-1 .
CASNKQGVGTFF TGTGCCAGCAATAAACAAGGGGTCGGGACTTTCTTT . TRBJ1-1 TRBV6-1 .
CASSSPGPTDTQYF TGTGCCAGCAGCTCCCCTGGACCCACAGATACGCAGTATTTT . TRBJ2-3 TRBV5-4 .
CASSVRGNTEAFF TGTGCCAGCAGTGTCAGAGGGAACACTGAAGCTTTCTTT . TRBJ1-1 TRBV6-4 .
CASSSPGTGNYEQYF TGTGCCAGTAGTTCCCCCGGGACAGGAAACTACGAGCAGTACTTC . TRBJ2-7 TRBV19 TRBD1